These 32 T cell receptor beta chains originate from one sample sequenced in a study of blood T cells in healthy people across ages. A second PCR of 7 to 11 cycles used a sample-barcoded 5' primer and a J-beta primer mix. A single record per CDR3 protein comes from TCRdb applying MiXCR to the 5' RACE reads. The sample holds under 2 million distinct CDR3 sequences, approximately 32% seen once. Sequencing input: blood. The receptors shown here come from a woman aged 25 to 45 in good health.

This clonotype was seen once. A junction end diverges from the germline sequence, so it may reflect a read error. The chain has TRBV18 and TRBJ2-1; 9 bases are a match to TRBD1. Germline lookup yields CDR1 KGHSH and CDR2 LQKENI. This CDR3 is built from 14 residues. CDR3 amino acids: CACSAGTGSYEQFF. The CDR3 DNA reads TGTGCCTGCTCGGCCGGGACAGGGTCCTATGAGCAGTTCTTC.

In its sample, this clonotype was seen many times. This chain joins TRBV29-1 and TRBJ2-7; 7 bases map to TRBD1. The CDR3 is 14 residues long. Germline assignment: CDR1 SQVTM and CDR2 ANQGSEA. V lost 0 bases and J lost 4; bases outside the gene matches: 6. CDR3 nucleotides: TGCAGCGTTGAAGACAGGGGGTCAGGTTACGAGCAGTACTTC. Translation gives CSVEDRGSGYEQYF.

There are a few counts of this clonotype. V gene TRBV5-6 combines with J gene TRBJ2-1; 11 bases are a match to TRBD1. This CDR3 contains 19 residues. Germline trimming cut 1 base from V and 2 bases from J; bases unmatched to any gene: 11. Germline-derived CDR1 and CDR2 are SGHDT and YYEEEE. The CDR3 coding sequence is TGTGCCAGCAGCTTGTCCAGGACAGGGGGCATCCTCACCTACAATGAGCAGTTCTTC. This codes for CASSLSRTGGILTYNEQFF.

CDR3 bases: TGTGCCTGGAGTCATAGGAACGAGCAGTACTTC. It specifies CAWSHRNEQYF. The V call is TRBV30, the J call TRBJ2-7; D is ambiguous. Trimming cost V 2 bases and J 5 bases, with 7 bases left between them. CDR1 GTSNPN and CDR2 SVGIG come from the germline V gene (reference sequence). The CDR3 is made up of 11 amino acids.

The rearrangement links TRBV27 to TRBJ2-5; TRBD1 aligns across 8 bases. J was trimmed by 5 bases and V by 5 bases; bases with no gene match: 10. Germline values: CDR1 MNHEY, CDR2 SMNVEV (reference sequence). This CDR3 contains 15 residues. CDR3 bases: TGTGCCAGCAGTATGGGACAGGCCGAATCGGAGACCCAGTACTTC. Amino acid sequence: CASSMGQAESETQYF.

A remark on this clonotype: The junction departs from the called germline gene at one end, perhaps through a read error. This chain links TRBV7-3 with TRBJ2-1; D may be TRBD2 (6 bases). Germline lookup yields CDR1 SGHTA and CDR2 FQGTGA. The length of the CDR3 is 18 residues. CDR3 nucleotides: TGCGCCAGCAGCTTAGGGGATTTCGTCGGGAGCTCCTACAATGAGCAGTTCTTC. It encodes CASSLGDFVGSSYNEQFF.

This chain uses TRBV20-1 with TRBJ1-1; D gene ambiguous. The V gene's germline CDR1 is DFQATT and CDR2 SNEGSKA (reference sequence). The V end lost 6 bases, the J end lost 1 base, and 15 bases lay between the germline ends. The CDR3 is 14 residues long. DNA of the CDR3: TGCAGTGCCCCTGAGGAGCGAAGGAACACTGAAGCTTTCTTT. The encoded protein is CSAPEERRNTEAFF.

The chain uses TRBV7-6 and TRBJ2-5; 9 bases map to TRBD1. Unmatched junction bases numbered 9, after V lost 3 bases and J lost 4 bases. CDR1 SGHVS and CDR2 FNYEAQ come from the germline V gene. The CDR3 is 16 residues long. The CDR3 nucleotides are TGTGCCAGCAGCTTCCCGCGGACAGGGGCTTCAGAGACCCAGTACTTC. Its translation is CASSFPRTGASETQYF.

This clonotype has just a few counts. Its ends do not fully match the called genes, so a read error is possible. The CDR3 spells CASSLAGEVIYEQYF. CDR3 sequence (DNA): TGTGCCAGCAGCCTAGCGGGAGAAGTAATCTACGAGCAGTACTTC. This chain links TRBV7-2 with TRBJ2-7, with 10 bases that match TRBD2. CDR3 length: 15 residues. The V gene's germline CDR1 is SGHTA and CDR2 FQGNSA.

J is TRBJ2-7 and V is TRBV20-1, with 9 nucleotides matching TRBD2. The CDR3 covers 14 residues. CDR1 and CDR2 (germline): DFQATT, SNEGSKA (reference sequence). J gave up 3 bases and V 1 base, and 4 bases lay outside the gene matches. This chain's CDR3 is CSARGLAADYEQYF. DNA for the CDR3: TGCAGTGCTAGAGGACTAGCGGCCGACTACGAGCAGTACTTC.

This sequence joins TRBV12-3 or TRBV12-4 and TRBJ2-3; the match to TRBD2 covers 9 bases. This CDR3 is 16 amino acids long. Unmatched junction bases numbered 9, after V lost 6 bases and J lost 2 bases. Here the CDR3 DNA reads TGTGCCAGCAGGCCAAAGACTAGCGGATACACAGATACGCAGTATTTT. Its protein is CASRPKTSGYTDTQYF.

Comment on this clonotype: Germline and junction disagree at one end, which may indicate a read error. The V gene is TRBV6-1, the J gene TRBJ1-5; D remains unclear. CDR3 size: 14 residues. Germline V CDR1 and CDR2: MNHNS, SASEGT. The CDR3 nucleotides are TGTGCCAGCAGTTTTCAGAGTAGCAGTCAGCCCCAGCATTTT. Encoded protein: CASSFQSSSQPQHF.

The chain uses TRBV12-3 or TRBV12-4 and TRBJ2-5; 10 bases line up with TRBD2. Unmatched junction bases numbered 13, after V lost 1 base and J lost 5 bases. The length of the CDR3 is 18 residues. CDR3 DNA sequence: TGTGCCAGCAGTTTAGAGGGATCTAGCGGGGGCTGGTGGGAGACCCAGTACTTC. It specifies CASSLEGSSGGWWETQYF.

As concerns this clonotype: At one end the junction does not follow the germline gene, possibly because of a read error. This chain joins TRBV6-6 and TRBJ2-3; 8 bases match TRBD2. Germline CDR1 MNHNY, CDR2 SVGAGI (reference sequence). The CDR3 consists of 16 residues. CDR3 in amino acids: CASSTQGAGDTGTQYF. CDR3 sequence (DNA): TGTGCCAGCAGTACCCAGGGAGCGGGAGACACAGGTACGCAGTATTTT.

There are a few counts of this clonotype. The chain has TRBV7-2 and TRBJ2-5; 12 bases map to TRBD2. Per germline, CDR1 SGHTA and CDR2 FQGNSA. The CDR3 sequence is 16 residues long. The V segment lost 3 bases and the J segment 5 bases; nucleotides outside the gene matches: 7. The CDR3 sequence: CASSFPSGGAGETQYF. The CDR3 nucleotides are TGTGCCAGCAGCTTCCCTAGCGGGGGGGCGGGGGAGACCCAGTACTTC.

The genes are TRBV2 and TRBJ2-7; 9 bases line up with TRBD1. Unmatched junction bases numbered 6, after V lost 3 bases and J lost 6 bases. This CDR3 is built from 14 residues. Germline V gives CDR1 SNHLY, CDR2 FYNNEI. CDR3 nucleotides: TGTGCCAGCAGTGACGGGACAGGGTACGGCGAGCAGTACTTC. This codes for CASSDGTGYGEQYF.

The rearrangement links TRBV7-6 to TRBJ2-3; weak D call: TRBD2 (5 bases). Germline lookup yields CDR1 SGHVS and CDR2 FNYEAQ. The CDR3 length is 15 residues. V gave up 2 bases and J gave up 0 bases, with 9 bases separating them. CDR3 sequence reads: CASSLLTGSTDTQYF. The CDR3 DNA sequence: TGTGCCAGCAGCTTATTAACGGGAAGCACAGATACGCAGTATTTT.

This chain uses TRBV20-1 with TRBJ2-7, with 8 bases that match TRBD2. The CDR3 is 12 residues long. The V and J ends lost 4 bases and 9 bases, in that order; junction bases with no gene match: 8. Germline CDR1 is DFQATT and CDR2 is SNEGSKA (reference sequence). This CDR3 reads CSATWTSSGQYF. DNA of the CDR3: TGCAGTGCTACTTGGACTAGCTCGGGGCAGTACTTC.

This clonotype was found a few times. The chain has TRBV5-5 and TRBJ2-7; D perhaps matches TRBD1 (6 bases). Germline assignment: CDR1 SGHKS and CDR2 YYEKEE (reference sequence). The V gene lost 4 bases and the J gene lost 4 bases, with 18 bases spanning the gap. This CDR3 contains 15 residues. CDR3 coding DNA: TGTGCCAGCAGCCAAGGACAGTCTCCTACTTACGAGCAGTACTTC. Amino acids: CASSQGQSPTYEQYF. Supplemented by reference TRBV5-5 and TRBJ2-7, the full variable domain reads DAGVTQSPTHLIKTRGQQVTLRCSPISGHKSVSWYQQVLGQGPQFIFQYYEKEERGRGNFPDRFSARQFPNYSSELNVNALLLGDSALYLCASSQGQSPTYEQYFGPGTRLTVT.

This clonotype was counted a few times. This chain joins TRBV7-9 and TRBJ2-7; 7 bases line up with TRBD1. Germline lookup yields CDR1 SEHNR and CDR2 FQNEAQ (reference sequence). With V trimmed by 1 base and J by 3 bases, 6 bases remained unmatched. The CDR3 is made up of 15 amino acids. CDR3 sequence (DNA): TGTGCCAGCAGCTTAGAAAGACAGGGCGGCTACGAGCAGTACTTC. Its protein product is CASSLERQGGYEQYF.

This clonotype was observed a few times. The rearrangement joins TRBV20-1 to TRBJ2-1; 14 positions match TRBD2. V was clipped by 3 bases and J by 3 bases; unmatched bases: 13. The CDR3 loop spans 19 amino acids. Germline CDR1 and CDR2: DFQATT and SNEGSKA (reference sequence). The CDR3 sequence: CSASGTTSGRAQIYNEQFF. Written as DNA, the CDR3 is TGCAGTGCTAGCGGGACGACTAGCGGGAGGGCCCAGATCTACAATGAGCAGTTCTTC.

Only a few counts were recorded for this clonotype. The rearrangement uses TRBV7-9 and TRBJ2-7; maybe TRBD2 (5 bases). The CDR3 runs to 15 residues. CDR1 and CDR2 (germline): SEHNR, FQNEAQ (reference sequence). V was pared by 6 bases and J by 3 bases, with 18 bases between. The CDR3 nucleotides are TGTGCCAGCAGACAAAGGCCGGGGTCCCACTACGAGCAGTACTTC. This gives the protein CASRQRPGSHYEQYF.

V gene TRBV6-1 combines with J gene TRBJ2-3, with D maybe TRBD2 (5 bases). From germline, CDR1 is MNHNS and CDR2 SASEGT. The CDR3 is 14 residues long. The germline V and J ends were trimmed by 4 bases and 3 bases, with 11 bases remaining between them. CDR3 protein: CASSATIGTDTQYF. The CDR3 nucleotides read TGTGCCAGCAGTGCGACTATTGGAACAGATACGCAGTATTTT.

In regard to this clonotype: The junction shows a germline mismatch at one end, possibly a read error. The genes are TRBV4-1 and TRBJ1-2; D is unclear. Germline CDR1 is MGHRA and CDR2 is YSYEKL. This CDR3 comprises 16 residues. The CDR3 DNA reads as TGCGCCAGCAGCCAAGAGGTTACCTCCAAAATCTATGACTACACCTTC. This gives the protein CASSQEVTSKIYDYTF.

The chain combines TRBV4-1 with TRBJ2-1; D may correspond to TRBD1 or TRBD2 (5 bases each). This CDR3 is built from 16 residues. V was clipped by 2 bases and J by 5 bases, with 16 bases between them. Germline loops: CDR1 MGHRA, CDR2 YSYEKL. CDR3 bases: TGCGCCAGCAGCCAATCCCTCTCAGGGACGCACAATGAGCAGTTCTTC. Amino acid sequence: CASSQSLSGTHNEQFF.

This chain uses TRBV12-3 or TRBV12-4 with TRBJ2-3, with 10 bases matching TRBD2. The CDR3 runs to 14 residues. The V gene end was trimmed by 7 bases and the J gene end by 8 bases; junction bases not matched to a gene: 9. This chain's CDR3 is CASNQSGGASTQYF. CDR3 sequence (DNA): TGTGCCAGCAATCAGAGCGGGGGGGCGAGTACGCAGTATTTT.

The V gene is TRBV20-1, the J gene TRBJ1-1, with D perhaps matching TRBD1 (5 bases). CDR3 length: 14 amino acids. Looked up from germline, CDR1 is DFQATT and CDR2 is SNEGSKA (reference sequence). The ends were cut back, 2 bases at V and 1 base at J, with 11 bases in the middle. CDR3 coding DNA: TGCAGTGCTAGACGGGGGGGGTCGAACACTGAAGCTTTCTTT. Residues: CSARRGGSNTEAFF.

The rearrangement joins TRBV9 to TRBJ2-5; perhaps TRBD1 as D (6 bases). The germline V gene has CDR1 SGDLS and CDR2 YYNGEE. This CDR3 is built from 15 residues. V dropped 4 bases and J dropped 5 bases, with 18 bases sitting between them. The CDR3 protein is CASSLGRGGRETQYF. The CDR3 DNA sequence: TGTGCCAGCAGCCTCGGCAGGGGTGGTAGGGAGACCCAGTACTTC.

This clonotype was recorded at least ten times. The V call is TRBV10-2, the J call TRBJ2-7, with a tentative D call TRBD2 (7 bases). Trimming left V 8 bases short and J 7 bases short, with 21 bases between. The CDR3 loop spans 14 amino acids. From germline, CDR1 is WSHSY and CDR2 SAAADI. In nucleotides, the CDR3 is TGCGCCAGCGGACGGGGGCGGGAGAATGGGGAGCAGTACTTC. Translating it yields CASGRGRENGEQYF.

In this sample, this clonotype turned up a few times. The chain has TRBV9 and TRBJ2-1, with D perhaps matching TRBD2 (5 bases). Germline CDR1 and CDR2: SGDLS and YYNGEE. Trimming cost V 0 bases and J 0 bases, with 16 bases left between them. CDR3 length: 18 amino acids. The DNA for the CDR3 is TGTGCCAGCAGCGTAGAGGAGGCTTTTAGCCTCTCCTACAATGAGCAGTTCTTC. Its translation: CASSVEEAFSLSYNEQFF.

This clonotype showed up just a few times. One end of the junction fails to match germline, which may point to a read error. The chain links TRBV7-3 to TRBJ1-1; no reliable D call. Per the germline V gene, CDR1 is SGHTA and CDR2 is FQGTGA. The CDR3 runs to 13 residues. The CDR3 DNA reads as TGTGCCAGCAGCCTAACACACAGAGATGAAGCTTTCTTT. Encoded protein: CASSLTHRDEAFF.

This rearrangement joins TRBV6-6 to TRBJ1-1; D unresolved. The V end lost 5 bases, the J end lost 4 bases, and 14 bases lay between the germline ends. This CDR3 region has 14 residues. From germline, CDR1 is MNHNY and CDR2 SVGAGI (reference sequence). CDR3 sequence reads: CASSGEKWSTEAFF. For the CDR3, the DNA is TGTGCCAGCAGTGGGGAAAAGTGGAGCACTGAAGCTTTCTTT.